This is a list of T cell receptor beta chains from one sample in a study of OX40 agonist ivuxolimab in advanced cancers. Clones were sequenced by immunoSEQ multiplex PCR, and TCRdb holds only the in-frame ones, with some missing. This sample has tens of thousands of clones, with approximately 85% found just once. Specimen: CD4+ or CD8+ T cells sorted from blood, collected in a trial of the OX40 agonist ivuxolimab. These receptors originate from an adult with an advanced solid tumor such as melanoma, head and neck, liver or kidney cancer. The CDR3 runs from the conserved cysteine through the conserved F or W. Fields, in order: D gene, V gene, CDR3 length, J gene, clone size, CDR3 protein, CDR3 DNA. A D gene is named only where the DNA matches it firmly. Only some rows state a clone size, as once, few, many or a class for expanded clones.

TRBD1	TRBV7-9	15	TRBJ1-3	few	CASSPGRGPGNTIYF	TGTGCCAGCAGCCCCGGGAGGGGGCCGGGAAACACCATATATTTT
-	TRBV7-9	14	TRBJ1-2	-	CASSLGGGEGGYTF	TGTGCCAGCAGCCTAGGTGGGGGCGAGGGTGGCTACACCTTC
TRBD2	TRBV4-3	16	TRBJ2-2	once	CASSPPSGGGAGELFF	TGCGCCAGCAGCCCGCCTAGCGGGGGAGGGGCCGGGGAGCTGTTTTTT
-	TRBV11-2	17	TRBJ2-7	-	CASSLNWGSNFSDEQYF	TGTGCCAGCAGCTTAAATTGGGGCAGCAACTTCAGCGACGAGCAGTACTTC
TRBD1	TRBV19	21	TRBJ1-5	-	CASSIGYVLRDSDVSNQPQHF	TGTGCCAGTAGTATAGGGTATGTCTTGCGGGACAGTGATGTTAGCAATCAGCCCCAGCATTTT
-	TRBV15	13	TRBJ1-1	-	CATSRESGTEAFF	TGTGCCACCAGCAGAGAATCAGGGACTGAAGCTTTCTTT
-	TRBV7-9	16	TRBJ1-1	-	CASSLSLVGQDTEAFF	TGTGCCAGCAGCTTGTCCCTCGTGGGCCAGGACACTGAAGCTTTCTTT
TRBD1	TRBV7-6	14	TRBJ2-3	-	CASKGQGWTDTQYF	TGTGCCAGCAAAGGACAGGGTTGGACAGATACGCAGTATTTT
-	TRBV27	15	TRBJ2-5	few	CASSLVARAEETQYF	TGTGCCAGCAGTTTAGTCGCCAGGGCTGAAGAGACCCAGTACTTC
-	TRBV6-1	12	TRBJ2-2	-	CASLQAPGELFF	TGTGCCAGCCTCCAGGCTCCCGGGGAGCTGTTTTTT
-	TRBV27	13	TRBJ2-7	-	CASSFSGVGEQYF	TGTGCCAGCAGTTTTTCCGGGGTTGGGGAGCAGTACTTC
-	TRBV14	13	TRBJ2-3	-	CASSQLGADTQYF	TGTGCCAGCAGCCAACTAGGGGCGGATACGCAGTATTTT
TRBD1	TRBV2	12	TRBJ1-2	-	CASSEADRLYTF	TGTGCCAGCAGTGAAGCGGACAGGCTATACACCTTC
-	TRBV7-9	12	TRBJ1-1	-	CASSLTNTEAFF	TGTGCCAGCAGCTTAACGAACACTGAAGCTTTCTTT
-	TRBV6-1	14	TRBJ2-7	-	CASNQRQGTYEQYF	TGTGCCAGCAACCAGAGGCAGGGAACCTACGAGCAGTACTTC
TRBD2	TRBV29-1	12	TRBJ2-3	-	CSVAAGGDTQYF	TGCAGCGTCGCAGCGGGGGGGGATACGCAGTATTTT
TRBD2	TRBV4-2	15	TRBJ2-1	-	CASSLSGGGDNEQFF	TGTGCCAGCAGCCTAAGCGGGGGTGGGGACAATGAGCAGTTCTTC
-	TRBV13	15	TRBJ1-3	-	CASSLGPSQGNTIYF	TGTGCCAGCAGCCTCGGACCGAGCCAGGGAAACACCATATATTTT
TRBD1	TRBV10-2	15	TRBJ2-1	-	CASSVGQGVHNEQFF	TGCGCCAGCAGTGTAGGGCAGGGGGTCCACAATGAGCAGTTCTTC
-	TRBV9	18	TRBJ2-3	-	CASSAHRGGGKSTDTQYF	TGTGCCAGCAGCGCCCATCGAGGCGGGGGCAAGAGCACAGATACGCAGTATTTT
-	TRBV27	16	TRBJ1-1	once	CASSEEPAVGDTEAFF	TGTGCCAGCAGTGAAGAACCCGCGGTGGGTGACACTGAAGCTTTCTTT
-	TRBV5-4	11	TRBJ2-7	-	CASSSNYEQYF	TGTGCCAGCAGCTCGAACTACGAGCAGTACTTC